Shown below are 19 T cell receptor beta chains from a single sample sequenced in a study of cytomegalovirus exposure and HLA in healthy donors. Data came from immunoSEQ multiplex PCR; TCRdb stores just in-frame clones and leaves some out. The sample shows 250,000 to 300,000 clones, around 90% of them seen only once. Sequenced input: PBMCs. Receptors were obtained from a woman between 18 and 29 years old in good health and CMV-seronegative.

The chain links TRBV27 to TRBJ2-7; no clear D. This CDR3 is 13 amino acids long. Germline values: CDR1 MNHEY, CDR2 SMNVEV (reference sequence). Between the trimmed V and J ends, which lost 4 bases and 2 bases, there was a span of 9 bases. The CDR3 nucleotides are TGTGCCAGCAGTTCCGGGTCTGCCTACGAGCAGTACTTC. The encoded protein is CASSSGSAYEQYF.

This clone has a handful of counts. The chain couples TRBV30 to TRBJ2-7, with 7 bases identical to TRBD1. The CDR3 loop spans 12 amino acids. Per the germline V gene, CDR1 is GTSNPN and CDR2 is SVGIG (reference sequence). The ends lost 3 bases at V and 3 bases at J; junction bases unmatched: 2. For the CDR3, the DNA is TGTGCCTGGAGCGGGGACAGCTACGAGCAGTACTTC. Its translation is CAWSGDSYEQYF.

The chain employs TRBV21-1 and TRBJ2-2; the table's TRBD1 call for D was not verified on the DNA. TRBV21-1 is designated a pseudogene. The CDR3 is 17 residues long. In nucleotides, the CDR3 is TGTGCCAGCAGCAAAGCCCCCGCTGTTGCACAATCCGGGGAGCTGTTTTTT. It specifies CASSKAPAVAQSGELFF.

The V gene is TRBV2, the J gene TRBJ2-1; D gene ambiguous. V was clipped by 5 bases and J by 2 bases, with 13 bases between them. This CDR3 spans 15 amino acids. Germline CDR1 and CDR2: SNHLY and FYNNEI. The CDR3 DNA reads TGTGCCAGCAGTTATAGCATAATGCCCTACAATGAGCAGTTCTTC. Amino acids: CASSYSIMPYNEQFF.

The V and J genes are TRBV2 and TRBJ2-2; D may be TRBD2 (5 bases). V lost 6 bases, J lost 1 base, and 18 bases lay in between. This CDR3 region has 17 residues. In germline, CDR1 is SNHLY, CDR2 FYNNEI. In DNA, the CDR3 is TGTGCCAGCAGGCCCCTTACTAGTGGTCTGAACACCGGGGAGCTGTTTTTT. It encodes CASRPLTSGLNTGELFF.

The genes are TRBV29-1 and TRBJ2-1; 10 nucleotides align to TRBD2. This CDR3 is 14 amino acids long. Germline V gene sequence: CDR1 SQVTM, CDR2 ANQGSEA. Losses at the gene ends were 3 bases for V and 4 bases for J; bases not matched to a gene: 3. CDR3 sequence (DNA): TGCAGCGTTGATCGGACTAGCGGATACAATGAGCAGTTCTTC. Translated, it gives CSVDRTSGYNEQFF.

This clone has more than one count but fewer than ten. CDR3: CASSFDSNYGYTF. CDR3 coding DNA: TGCGCCAGCAGCTTTGACAGTAACTATGGCTACACCTTC. The chain combines TRBV5-1 with TRBJ1-2; weak D call: TRBD1 (5 bases). The CDR3 covers 13 residues. CDR1 and CDR2 (germline): SGHRS, YFSETQ. V lost 2 bases, J lost 1 base, and 6 bases lay in between.

This clone was picked up a small number of times. V is TRBV5-1 and J is TRBJ1-2, with D possibly TRBD1 on 6 matching bases. V lost 0 bases and J 7 bases, leaving 10 bases between the germline ends. The CDR3 extends over 13 amino acids. Germline CDR1 SGHRS, CDR2 YFSETQ. This CDR3 reads CASSLGQGTGYTF. In DNA, the CDR3 is TGCGCCAGCAGCTTGGGCCAGGGGACTGGCTACACCTTC.

This clone appeared a single time. The rearrangement joins TRBV4-1 to TRBJ1-6, with D tentatively TRBD1 (5 bases). Germline-derived CDR1 and CDR2 are MGHRA and YSYEKL. Deletions cut 1 base from V and 7 bases from J, with 11 bases between. CDR3 size: 15 residues. The chain's CDR3 is CASSQVGGVNSPLHF. CDR3 coding DNA: TGCGCCAGCAGCCAAGTGGGAGGGGTGAATTCACCCCTCCACTTT.

The genes are TRBV2 and TRBJ1-2, with TRBD1 matching over 7 bases. With 5 bases clipped from V and 5 bases from J, the junction kept 5 bases outside the gene matches. The CDR3 has 13 residues. Germline CDR1 is SNHLY and CDR2 is FYNNEI. CDR3 loop: CASSTGTVYGYTF. The CDR3, as DNA: TGTGCCAGCAGTACCGGGACAGTATATGGCTACACCTTC.

This rearrangement joins TRBV9 to TRBJ1-5, with 7 bases aligning to TRBD1. Germline trimming cut 4 bases from V and 3 bases from J; bases unmatched to any gene: 4. The CDR3 loop spans 14 amino acids. Germline CDR1 and CDR2: SGDLS and YYNGEE. CDR3: CASSPGTDNQPQHF. CDR3 bases: TGTGCCAGCAGCCCCGGGACAGACAATCAGCCCCAGCATTTT.

The V and J genes are TRBV4-1 and TRBJ2-4; TRBD2 agrees at 7 bases. The ends lost 1 base at V and 4 bases at J; junction bases unmatched: 1. There are 14 residues in the CDR3. Germline-derived CDR1 and CDR2 are MGHRA and YSYEKL. CDR3 nucleotides: TGCGCCAGCAGCCAAGCCGGGGGGAAAAACATTCAGTACTTC. Translated: CASSQAGGKNIQYF.

This chain joins TRBV5-1 and TRBJ1-2; no reliable D call. There are 13 residues in the CDR3. Germline V gene data show CDR1 as SGHRS and CDR2 as YFSETQ. V was cut by 4 bases and J by 2 bases, with 9 bases left in between. CDR3 sequence (DNA): TGCGCCAGCAGCCTGAGAGGGAACTATGGCTACACCTTC. Protein product: CASSLRGNYGYTF.

The chain recombines TRBV19 with TRBJ1-5; 12 bases agree with TRBD1. After removal of 4 bases from V and 6 bases from J, the junction contained 7 bases not matched to a gene. Germline-derived CDR1 and CDR2 are LNHDA and SQIVND (reference sequence). The CDR3 loop spans 16 amino acids. Here the CDR3 DNA reads TGTGCCAGTAGTACGGGGGACAGGGGGCTGAGTCAGCCCCAGCATTTT. Translating gives CASSTGDRGLSQPQHF.

The chain combines TRBV27 with TRBJ2-5, with D possibly TRBD2 on 5 matching bases. This CDR3 has 13 residues. The V gene lost 8 bases and the J gene lost 5 bases, with 15 bases spanning the gap. Germline V gives CDR1 MNHEY, CDR2 SMNVEV (reference sequence). The CDR3 loop reads CASGVSWRETQYF. CDR3 coding DNA: TGTGCCAGCGGTGTTAGCTGGAGGGAGACCCAGTACTTC.

This CDR3 reads CAGARTGKDQPQHF. CDR3 coding DNA: TGTGCCGGAGCGAGGACAGGGAAGGATCAGCCCCAGCATTTT. The chain carries TRBV28 and TRBJ1-5; 8 bases agree with TRBD1. Germline V gene lookup returns CDR1 MDHEN and CDR2 SYDVKM. Trimming cost V 11 bases and J 5 bases; bases outside gene matches: 11. The CDR3 is 14 amino acids.

This clone turned up a few times. The V gene is TRBV5-1, the J gene TRBJ1-4, with no clear D. Trimming left V 1 base short and J 7 bases short, with 14 bases between. Germline CDR1 SGHRS, CDR2 YFSETQ. The CDR3 contains 15 residues. The CDR3 region has the DNA TGCGCCAGCAGCTTGTCGGAGGGTTTAATTGAAAAACTGTTTTTT. Protein: CASSLSEGLIEKLFF.

This chain connects TRBV5-6 to TRBJ2-2; no reliable D call. The CDR3 extends over 12 amino acids. V lost 1 base and J 7 bases, leaving 5 bases between the germline ends. Germline CDR1 reads SGHDT; CDR2 reads YYEEEE. Here the CDR3 reads CASSLPSGELFF. CDR3 sequence (DNA): TGTGCCAGCAGCTTGCCTAGCGGGGAGCTGTTTTTT.

CDR3 sequence reads: CASSEIVGGLGARNEQFF. The CDR3 coding sequence is TGTGCCAGCAGTGAAATAGTAGGGGGACTAGGGGCTAGGAATGAGCAGTTCTTC. V and J are TRBV6-4 and TRBJ2-1; 8 nucleotides agree with TRBD2. The CDR3 covers 18 residues. After removal of 3 bases from V and 7 bases from J, the junction contained 17 bases not matched to a gene. Per germline, CDR1 MRHNA and CDR2 SNTAGT.